The 21 T cell receptor beta chains below were found in one sample sequenced in a study of blood T cell repertoires in COVID-19. Profiling relied on immunoSEQ multiplex PCR, and the TCRdb table lists in-frame clones only, not all of them. The sample holds about 220,000 clones, roughly 80% seen once. Sequenced input: peripheral blood. The receptors shown here come from a woman between 65 and 79 years old with COVID-19, enrolled during active disease.

J is TRBJ1-4 and V is TRBV18; 8 bases are a match to TRBD1. Trimming cost V 3 bases and J 7 bases; bases outside gene matches: 4. CDR1 and CDR2 from the germline V gene are KGHSH and LQKENI. The CDR3 has 14 amino acids. CDR3 coding DNA: TGTGCCAGCTCACCTACAGGGGGAGGTGAAAAACTGTTTTTT. It encodes CASSPTGGGEKLFF.

The V gene is TRBV27, the J gene TRBJ1-1; D is ambiguous. The V end lost 3 bases, the J end lost 0 bases, and 14 bases lay between the germline ends. This CDR3 has 16 residues. Germline CDR1 and CDR2: MNHEY and SMNVEV (reference sequence). The CDR3 coding sequence is TGTGCCAGCAGTTTTGGCACAGCCCGAATGAACACTGAAGCTTTCTTT. This encodes CASSFGTARMNTEAFF.

The rearrangement uses TRBV20-1 and TRBJ2-7; TRBD2 aligns across 7 bases. CDR3 length: 11 residues. V lost 6 bases and J lost 9; bases outside the gene matches: 8. Per the germline V gene, CDR1 is DFQATT and CDR2 is SNEGSKA (reference sequence). The CDR3 protein is CSAPGTGGQYF. In nucleotides, the CDR3 is TGCAGTGCCCCCGGGACGGGGGGGCAGTACTTC.

Turning to this clone: Other DNA sequences within the sample encode an identical CDR3. V usage is TRBV9 and J usage is TRBJ2-1; 7 bases are a match to TRBD2. Germline assignment: CDR1 SGDLS and CDR2 YYNGEE. The V and J ends lost 4 bases and 1 base, in that order; junction bases with no gene match: 5. The CDR3 has 15 amino acids. Written as DNA, the CDR3 is TGTGCCAGCAGCCCTCAAGCGGGGTCCTACAATGAGCAGTTCTTC. It specifies CASSPQAGSYNEQFF.

This clone was picked up a small number of times. The chain employs TRBV20-1 and TRBJ2-3; 7 bases line up with TRBD2. The CDR3 covers 11 residues. V lost 5 bases to trimming and J lost 7 bases; unmatched junction nucleotides: 3. In germline, CDR1 is DFQATT, CDR2 SNEGSKA (reference sequence). This CDR3 reads CSAGSGNTQYF. The CDR3, as DNA: TGCAGTGCTGGGAGCGGGAATACGCAGTATTTT.

V is TRBV9 and J is TRBJ2-1, with unresolved D. V gave up 4 bases and J gave up 5 bases, with 10 bases separating them. CDR1 and CDR2 from the germline V gene are SGDLS and YYNGEE. CDR3 length: 13 amino acids. CDR3 residues: CASSTLFDNEQFF. CDR3 bases: TGTGCCAGCAGCACTCTTTTCGACAATGAGCAGTTCTTC.

The chain joins TRBV7-2 to TRBJ1-4; 8 nucleotides align to TRBD1. Trimming removed 3 bases from V and 5 bases from J; junction bases left unmatched: 5. In germline, CDR1 is SGHTA, CDR2 FQGNSA. This CDR3 has 15 amino acids. CDR3 nucleotide sequence: TGTGCCAGCAGCTTGGGACAGGCGCTAAATGAAAAACTGTTTTTT. Translation gives CASSLGQALNEKLFF.

The gene calls are TRBV15 and TRBJ1-5, with D possibly being TRBD1 (5 bases). The germline gives CDR1 LNHNV, CDR2 YYDKDF (reference sequence). The CDR3 length is 16 residues. Trimming removed 3 bases at V and 0 bases at J, with 12 bases between. The CDR3 here is CATSRGTGDSNQPQHF. In DNA form, the CDR3 reads TGTGCCACCAGCAGGGGGACGGGGGATAGCAATCAGCCCCAGCATTTT.

This chain uses TRBV7-2 with TRBJ2-5; a weak D match, TRBD2 (5 bases). The germline CDR1 and CDR2 sequences are SGHTA and FQGNSA. Deletions cut 8 bases from V and 1 base from J, with 14 bases between. This CDR3 is 14 amino acids long. Here the CDR3 reads CASREFQIQETQYF. In DNA form, the CDR3 reads TGTGCCAGCCGGGAATTCCAGATCCAAGAGACCCAGTACTTC. Based on the CDR3 plus reference TRBV7-2 and TRBJ2-5, the full variable domain is GAGVSQSPSNKVTEKGKDVELRCDPISGHTALYWYRQSLGQGLEFLIYFQGNSAPDKSGLPSDRFSAERTGGSVSTLTIQRTQQEDSAVYLCASREFQIQETQYFGPGTRLLVL.

The genes are TRBV9 and TRBJ2-6; 7 bases agree with TRBD1. In germline, CDR1 is SGDLS, CDR2 YYNGEE. This CDR3 comprises 16 residues. Trimming at V came to 3 bases and at J to 1 base, leaving 4 bases not matched to a gene. The CDR3 here is CASSARTGSGANVLTF. The CDR3 bases are TGTGCCAGCAGCGCCAGGACAGGATCTGGGGCCAACGTCCTGACTTTC.

J is TRBJ2-6 and V is TRBV2, with D possibly being TRBD1 (5 bases). Trimming took off 4 bases at V and 2 bases at J, with 6 bases between the two ends. The CDR3 is 14 amino acids. The germline V gene has CDR1 SNHLY and CDR2 FYNNEI. For the CDR3, the DNA is TGTGCCAGCAGTGGCAGGGCTGGGGCCAACGTCCTGACTTTC. Translation: CASSGRAGANVLTF.

The chain has TRBV30 and TRBJ1-1, with TRBD1 as a possible D gene (6 bases). Trimming removed 5 bases at V and 5 bases at J, with 15 bases between. The CDR3 is made up of 13 amino acids. CDR1 is GTSNPN and CDR2 is SVGIG in the germline V gene (reference sequence). CDR3 sequence reads: CAWERQDATEAFF. Here the CDR3 DNA reads TGTGCCTGGGAAAGACAGGACGCGACTGAAGCTTTCTTT.

The V call is TRBV5-4, the J call TRBJ2-3; 8 nucleotides agree with TRBD1. With 2 bases clipped from V and 0 bases from J, the junction kept 8 bases outside the gene matches. This CDR3 spans 17 amino acids. Germline V CDR1 and CDR2: SGHNT, YYREEE (reference sequence). CDR3 sequence reads: CASSFNRGVLSTDTQYF. The CDR3 DNA sequence: TGTGCCAGCAGCTTTAACAGGGGGGTCCTCAGCACAGATACGCAGTATTTT.

The chain recombines TRBV19 with TRBJ2-2; maybe TRBD1 (6 bases). Germline V CDR1 and CDR2: LNHDA, SQIVND (reference sequence). CDR3 length equals 19 residues. The V end lost 6 bases, the J end lost 0 bases, and 23 bases lay between the germline ends. The chain's CDR3 is CASRNDRTAYAANTGELFF. As DNA, the CDR3 is TGTGCCAGTAGGAATGACAGGACAGCCTACGCGGCGAACACCGGGGAGCTGTTTTTT.

The chain combines TRBV27 with TRBJ2-5; TRBD1 agrees at 8 bases. Germline V gene sequence: CDR1 MNHEY, CDR2 SMNVEV (reference sequence). The CDR3 covers 15 residues. V lost 5 bases and J lost 2; bases outside the gene matches: 7. DNA of the CDR3: TGTGCCAGCAGTCCCCAGGGGGCGCGACAAGAGACCCAGTACTTC. Amino acids: CASSPQGARQETQYF.

The CDR3 loop reads CASSSRAGEAFF. The CDR3, as DNA: TGTGCCAGCAGCTCTAGGGCAGGGGAAGCTTTCTTT. This rearrangement joins TRBV5-5 to TRBJ1-1; a weak D match, TRBD1 (5 bases). Germline V gene lookup returns CDR1 SGHKS and CDR2 YYEKEE (reference sequence). The CDR3 spans 12 residues. V lost 3 bases and J lost 8, with 11 bases in between. Full variable domain (outside the CDR3, taken from reference TRBV5-5 and TRBJ1-1): DAGVTQSPTHLIKTRGQQVTLRCSPISGHKSVSWYQQVLGQGPQFIFQYYEKEERGRGNFPDRFSARQFPNYSSELNVNALLLGDSALYLCASSSRAGEAFFGQGTRLTVV.

The chain couples TRBV5-1 to TRBJ2-7; D might be TRBD2 (6 bases). V lost 3 bases to trimming and J lost 0 bases, with 13 bases between them. The V gene's germline CDR1 is SGHRS and CDR2 YFSETQ. This CDR3 region has 15 residues. This CDR3 is CASSSGGSGSYEQYF. In DNA, the CDR3 is TGCGCCAGCAGCTCCGGCGGTAGCGGCTCCTACGAGCAGTACTTC.

This clone was counted between two and nine times. This chain links TRBV18 with TRBJ2-5; 12 bases map to TRBD1. The ends lost 3 bases at V and 2 bases at J; junction bases unmatched: 1. Germline V lookup: CDR1 KGHSH, CDR2 LQKENI. CDR3 length: 15 residues. The DNA of the CDR3 is TGTGCCAGCTCACCGGGACAGGGGGCACAAGAGACCCAGTACTTC. It translates to CASSPGQGAQETQYF.

The chain links TRBV28 to TRBJ2-7, with TRBD2 matching 7 bases. The CDR3 has 19 amino acids. V was clipped by 1 base and J by 1 base; unmatched bases: 16. Germline V gene data show CDR1 as MDHEN and CDR2 as SYDVKM. The CDR3 reads CASSLSDSWRELGSYEQYF. CDR3 nucleotide sequence: TGTGCCAGCAGTTTATCCGACAGTTGGCGGGAGCTGGGGTCCTACGAGCAGTACTTC.

CDR3 amino acids: CASSLISEETQYF. The CDR3 coding sequence is TGTGCCAGCAGCTTAATTTCTGAAGAGACCCAGTACTTC. The V call is TRBV7-2, the J call TRBJ2-5; D uncertain. Trimming removed 2 bases from V and 3 bases from J, with 7 bases in between. Germline CDR1 and CDR2: SGHTA and FQGNSA. The CDR3 is 13 residues long.

This chain connects TRBV19 to TRBJ2-3, with 8 bases that match TRBD2. The V segment lost 6 bases and the J segment 6 bases; nucleotides outside the gene matches: 14. Germline V gene sequence: CDR1 LNHDA, CDR2 SQIVND (reference sequence). The CDR3 contains 16 residues. The CDR3 bases are TGTGCCAGTAGGGAAATATCGAGAGCGGGAGCCGATACGCAGTATTTT. Translating gives CASREISRAGADTQYF.